This T cell receptor beta chain was recorded in a study of T-cell reconstitution after alpha-beta-depleted transplantation in children. V lost 1 base and J lost 1, with 14 bases in between. The CDR3 is 18 residues long. Germline V gene data show CDR1 as MGHRA and CDR2 as YSYEKL. Construction of the TCRbeta library involved unique molecular identifiers. TCRdb reanalysed the PCR reads using MiXCR and keeps one entry per CDR3 protein. The sample consists of some 300,000 distinct CDR3 sequences, 10% of them appearing once. The J gene is TRBJ2-6, the V gene TRBV4-1; a weak D match, TRBD1 (7 bases). The receptor comes from a human donor who donated a stem cell graft to a child with acute lymphoblastic leukemia. The specimen comprised PBMCs from the stem cell graft donor, sampled from the stem cell graft. CDR3 sequence: CASSQVEGALSGANVLTF. CDR3 DNA sequence: TGCGCCAGCAGCCAAGTGGAGGGGGCGCTGTCTGGGGCCAACGTCCTGACTTTC.